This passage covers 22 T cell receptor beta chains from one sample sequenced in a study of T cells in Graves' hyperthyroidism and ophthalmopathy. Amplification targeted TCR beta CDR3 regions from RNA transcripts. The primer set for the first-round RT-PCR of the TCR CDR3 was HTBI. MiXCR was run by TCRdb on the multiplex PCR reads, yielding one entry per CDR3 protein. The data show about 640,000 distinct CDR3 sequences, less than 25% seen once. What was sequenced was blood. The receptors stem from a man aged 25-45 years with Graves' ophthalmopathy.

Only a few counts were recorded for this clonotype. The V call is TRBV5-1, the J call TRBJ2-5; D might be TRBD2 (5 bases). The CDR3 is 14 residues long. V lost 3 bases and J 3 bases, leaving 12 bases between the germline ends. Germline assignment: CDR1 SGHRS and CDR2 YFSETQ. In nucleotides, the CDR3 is TGCGCCAGCAGCTACAGCGGAAGGGAAGAGACCCAGTACTTC. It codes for CASSYSGREETQYF.

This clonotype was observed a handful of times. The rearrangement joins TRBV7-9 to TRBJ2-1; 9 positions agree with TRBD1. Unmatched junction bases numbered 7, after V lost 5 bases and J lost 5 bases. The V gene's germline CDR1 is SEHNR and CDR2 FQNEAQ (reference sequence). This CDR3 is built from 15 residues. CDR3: CASSAGTGWDNEQFF. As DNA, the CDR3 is TGTGCCAGCAGCGCTGGGACAGGGTGGGACAATGAGCAGTTCTTC.

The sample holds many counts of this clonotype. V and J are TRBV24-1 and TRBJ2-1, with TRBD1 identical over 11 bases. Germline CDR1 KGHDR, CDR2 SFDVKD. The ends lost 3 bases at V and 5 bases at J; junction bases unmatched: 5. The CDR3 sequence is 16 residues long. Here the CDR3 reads CATSDLPGQGDNEQFF. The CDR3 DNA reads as TGTGCCACCAGTGATCTACCGGGACAGGGGGACAATGAGCAGTTCTTC.

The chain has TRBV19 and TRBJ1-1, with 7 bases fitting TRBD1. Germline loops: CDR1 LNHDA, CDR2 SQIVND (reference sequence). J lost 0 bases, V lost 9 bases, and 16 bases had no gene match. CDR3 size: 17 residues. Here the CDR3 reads CARVLTGLETMNTEAFF. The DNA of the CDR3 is TGTGCCAGGGTACTGACAGGGTTGGAAACCATGAACACTGAAGCTTTCTTT. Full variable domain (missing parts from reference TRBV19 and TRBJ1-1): DGGITQSPKYLFRKEGQNVTLSCEQNLNHDAMYWYRQDPGQGLRLIYYSQIVNDFQKGDIAEGYSVSREKKESFPLTVTSAQKNPTAFYLCARVLTGLETMNTEAFFGQGTRLTVV.

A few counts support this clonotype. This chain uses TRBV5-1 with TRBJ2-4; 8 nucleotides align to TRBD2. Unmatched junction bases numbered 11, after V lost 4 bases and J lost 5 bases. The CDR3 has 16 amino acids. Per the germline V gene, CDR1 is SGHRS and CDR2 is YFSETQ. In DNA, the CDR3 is TGCGCCAGCAGCACCGGCACTAGCGGTTCTCAAAACATTCAGTACTTC. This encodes CASSTGTSGSQNIQYF.

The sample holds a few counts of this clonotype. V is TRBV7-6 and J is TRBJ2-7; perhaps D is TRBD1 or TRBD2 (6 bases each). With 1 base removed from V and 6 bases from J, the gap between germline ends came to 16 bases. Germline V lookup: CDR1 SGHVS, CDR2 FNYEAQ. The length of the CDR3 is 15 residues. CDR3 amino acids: CASSLEEGRGVEQYF. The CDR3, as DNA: TGTGCCAGCAGCTTAGAGGAGGGCAGGGGCGTCGAGCAGTACTTC.

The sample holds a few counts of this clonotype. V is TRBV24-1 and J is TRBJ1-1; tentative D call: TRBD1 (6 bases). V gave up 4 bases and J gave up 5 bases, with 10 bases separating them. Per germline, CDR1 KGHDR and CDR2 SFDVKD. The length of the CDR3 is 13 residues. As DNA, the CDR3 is TGTGCCACCAGTGAATATCAGGGGACTGAAGCTTTCTTT. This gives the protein CATSEYQGTEAFF.

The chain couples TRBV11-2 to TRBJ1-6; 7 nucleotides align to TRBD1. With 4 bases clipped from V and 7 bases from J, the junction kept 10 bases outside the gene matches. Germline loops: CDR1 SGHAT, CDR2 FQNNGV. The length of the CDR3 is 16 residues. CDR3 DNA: TGTGCCAGCAGCTGGTCCCGGGACAGCAAAAATTCACCCCTCCACTTT. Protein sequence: CASSWSRDSKNSPLHF.

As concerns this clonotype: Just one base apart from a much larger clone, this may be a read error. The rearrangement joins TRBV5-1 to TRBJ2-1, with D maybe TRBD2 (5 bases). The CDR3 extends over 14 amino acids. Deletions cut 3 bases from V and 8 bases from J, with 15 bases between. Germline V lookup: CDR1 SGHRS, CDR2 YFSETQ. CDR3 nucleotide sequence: TGCGCCAGCAGCTCGAACCCCCTGAGGGATGAGCAGTTCTTC. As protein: CASSSNPLRDEQFF.

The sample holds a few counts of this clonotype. CDR3 sequence (DNA): TGTGCCAGCAGTTTAGGCGGGGAATACGAGCAGTACTTC. Amino acids: CASSLGGEYEQYF. J is TRBJ2-7 and V is TRBV27; the D gene is possibly TRBD2 (6 bases). CDR3 size: 13 residues. The V end lost 2 bases, the J end lost 4 bases, and 9 bases lay between the germline ends. The germline V gene has CDR1 MNHEY and CDR2 SMNVEV (reference sequence).

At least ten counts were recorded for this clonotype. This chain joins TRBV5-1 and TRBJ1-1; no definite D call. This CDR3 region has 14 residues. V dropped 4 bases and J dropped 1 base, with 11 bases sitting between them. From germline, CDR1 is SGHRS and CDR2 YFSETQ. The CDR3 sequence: CASSQQTANTEAFF. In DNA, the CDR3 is TGCGCCAGCAGCCAGCAAACAGCGAACACTGAAGCTTTCTTT.

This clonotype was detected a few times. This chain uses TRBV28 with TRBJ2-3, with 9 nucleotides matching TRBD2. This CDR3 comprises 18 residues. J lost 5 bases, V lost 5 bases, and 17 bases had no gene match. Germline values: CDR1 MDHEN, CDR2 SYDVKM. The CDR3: CASSTSETVAGVQDTQYF. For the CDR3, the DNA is TGTGCCAGCAGTACTAGTGAGACAGTAGCGGGAGTTCAAGATACGCAGTATTTT. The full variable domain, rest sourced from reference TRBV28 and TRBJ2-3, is DVKVTQSSRYLVKRTGEKVFLECVQDMDHENMFWYRQDPGLGLRLIYFSYDVKMKEKGDIPEGYSVSREKKERFSLILESASTNQTSMYLCASSTSETVAGVQDTQYFGPGTRLTVL.

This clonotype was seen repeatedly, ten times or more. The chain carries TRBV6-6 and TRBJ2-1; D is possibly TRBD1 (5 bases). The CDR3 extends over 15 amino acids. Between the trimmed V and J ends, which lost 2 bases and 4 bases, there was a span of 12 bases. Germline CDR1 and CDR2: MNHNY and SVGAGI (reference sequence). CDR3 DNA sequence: TGTGCCAGCAGTTACGATGGGCAGGGTTACAATGAGCAGTTCTTC. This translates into CASSYDGQGYNEQFF.

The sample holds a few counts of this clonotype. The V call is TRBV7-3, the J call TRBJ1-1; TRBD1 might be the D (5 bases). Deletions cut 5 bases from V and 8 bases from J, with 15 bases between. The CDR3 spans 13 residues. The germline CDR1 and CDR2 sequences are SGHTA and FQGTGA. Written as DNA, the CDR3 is TGTGCCAGCAGCGCCGCCCAGGGTACGGAAGCTTTCTTT. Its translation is CASSAAQGTEAFF.

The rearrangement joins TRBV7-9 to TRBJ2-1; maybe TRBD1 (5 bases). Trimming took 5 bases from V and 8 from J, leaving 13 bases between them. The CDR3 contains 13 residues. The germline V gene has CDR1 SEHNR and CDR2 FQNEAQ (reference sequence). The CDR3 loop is CASSMTALDEQFF. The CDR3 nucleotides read TGTGCCAGCAGCATGACAGCCTTGGATGAGCAGTTCTTC. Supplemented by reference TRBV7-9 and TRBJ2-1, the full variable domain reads DTGVSQNPRHKITKRGQNVTFRCDPISEHNRLYWYRQTLGQGPEFLTYFQNEAQLEKSRLLSDRFSAERPKGSFSTLEIQRTEQGDSAMYLCASSMTALDEQFFGPGTRLTVL.

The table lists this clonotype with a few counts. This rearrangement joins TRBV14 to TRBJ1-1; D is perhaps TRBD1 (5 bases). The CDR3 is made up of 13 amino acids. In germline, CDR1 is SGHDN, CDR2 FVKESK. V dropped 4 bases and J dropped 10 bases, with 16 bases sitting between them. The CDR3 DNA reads TGTGCCAGCAGCCCCTCGGGACTTAAGGCAGCTTTCTTT. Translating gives CASSPSGLKAAFF.

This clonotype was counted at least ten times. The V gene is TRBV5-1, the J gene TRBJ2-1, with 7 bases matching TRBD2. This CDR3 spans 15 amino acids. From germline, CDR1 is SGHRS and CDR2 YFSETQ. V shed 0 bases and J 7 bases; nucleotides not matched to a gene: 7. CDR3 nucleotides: TGCGCCAGCAGCTTGGCGGTAGCGGGCACGAATGAGCAGTTCTTC. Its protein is CASSLAVAGTNEQFF.

The CDR3 DNA reads as TGTGCCAGCAGCTTAGTTGGACAGGGGAACGAAAAACTGTTTTTT. Its protein product is CASSLVGQGNEKLFF. The rearrangement joins TRBV7-2 to TRBJ1-4; TRBD1 matches at 9 bases. This CDR3 has 15 residues. The germline V gene has CDR1 SGHTA and CDR2 FQGNSA. V gave up 1 base and J gave up 8 bases; unmatched junction bases: 5. Full variable domain (remainder filled in from reference TRBV7-2 and TRBJ1-4): GAGVSQSPSNKVTEKGKDVELRCDPISGHTALYWYRQSLGQGLEFLIYFQGNSAPDKSGLPSDRFSAERTGGSVSTLTIQRTQQEDSAVYLCASSLVGQGNEKLFFGSGTQLSVL.

This chain's CDR3 is CASSPVGGGYTF. In DNA, the CDR3 is TGCGCCAGCAGCCCGGTCGGGGGGGGCTACACCTTC. The chain uses TRBV5-1 and TRBJ1-2; possibly TRBD1 for D (5 bases). The CDR3 length is 12 residues. Germline values: CDR1 SGHRS, CDR2 YFSETQ. Trimming removed 4 bases at V and 8 bases at J, with 12 bases between.

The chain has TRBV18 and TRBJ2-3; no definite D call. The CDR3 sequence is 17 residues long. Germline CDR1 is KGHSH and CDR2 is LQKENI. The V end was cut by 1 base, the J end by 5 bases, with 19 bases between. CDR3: CASSPQRLGQLVDTQYF. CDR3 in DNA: TGTGCCAGCTCACCACAGCGATTAGGCCAGCTAGTAGATACGCAGTATTTT.

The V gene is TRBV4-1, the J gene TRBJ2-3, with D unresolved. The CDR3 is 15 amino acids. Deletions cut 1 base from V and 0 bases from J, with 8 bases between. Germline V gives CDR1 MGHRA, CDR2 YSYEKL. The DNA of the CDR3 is TGCGCCAGCAGCCAAGTTTCCACTAGCACAGATACGCAGTATTTT. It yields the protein CASSQVSTSTDTQYF.

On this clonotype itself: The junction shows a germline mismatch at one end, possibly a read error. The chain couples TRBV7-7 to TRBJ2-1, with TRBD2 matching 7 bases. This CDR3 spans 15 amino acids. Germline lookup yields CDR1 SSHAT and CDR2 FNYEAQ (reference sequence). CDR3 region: CASSSPLTSLEEQFF. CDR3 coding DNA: TGTGCTAGCAGCTCCCCGCTGACTAGCCTGGAGGAGCAGTTCTTC.